A selection of T cell receptor beta chains follows, all from one sample in a study of technical replicates of blood from a few donors. Using immunoSEQ multiplex PCR, the repertoire was profiled, and TCRdb retains in-frame clones only, with some absent. The sample yields fewer than 15,000 clones, around 93% seen once. Sequencing was performed on PBMCs. Receptors originate from a human donor in good health. CDR3s include the opening cysteine and the closing phenylalanine or tryptophan. A D gene is named only where the DNA matches it firmly. The size entry is marked missing in some rows and otherwise reads once, few, many or a size class.

abundance: .; j_gene: TRBJ2-1; d_gene: TRBD2; v_gene: TRBV12-5; CDR3aa: CASGPRGGVSYNEQFF; CDR3nt: TGTGCTAGTGGCCCGCGGGGAGGGGTCTCCTACAATGAGCAGTTCTTC
abundance: .; j_gene: TRBJ2-2; d_gene: TRBD2; v_gene: TRBV28; CDR3aa: CASSFLAGGPMFGELFF; CDR3nt: TGTGCCAGCAGTTTTTTAGCGGGAGGGCCGATGTTTGGGGAGCTGTTTTTT
abundance: .; j_gene: TRBJ2-7; d_gene: .; v_gene: TRBV6-5; CDR3aa: CASRERPEYEQYF; CDR3nt: TGTGCCAGCAGGGAGAGACCGGAATACGAGCAGTACTTC
abundance: .; j_gene: TRBJ2-5; d_gene: TRBD2; v_gene: TRBV7-9; CDR3aa: CASSWRTSGETQYF; CDR3nt: TGTGCCAGCAGCTGGCGGACTAGCGGGGAGACCCAGTACTTC
abundance: .; j_gene: TRBJ1-5; d_gene: .; v_gene: TRBV28; CDR3aa: CASSLQIVNQPQHF; CDR3nt: TGTGCCAGCAGTTTACAGATTGTCAATCAGCCCCAGCATTTT
abundance: .; j_gene: TRBJ1-1; d_gene: .; v_gene: TRBV6-4; CDR3aa: CASSTGFVTEAFF; CDR3nt: TGTGCCAGCAGTACAGGGTTTGTGACTGAAGCTTTCTTT
abundance: once; j_gene: TRBJ1-2; d_gene: TRBD1; v_gene: TRBV19; CDR3aa: CASSRLEGQGGYGYTF; CDR3nt: TGTGCCAGTAGTCGATTAGAGGGACAGGGAGGATATGGCTACACCTTC
abundance: .; j_gene: TRBJ2-7; d_gene: .; v_gene: TRBV28; CDR3aa: CASNNEALAYEQYF; CDR3nt: TGTGCCAGCAATAATGAAGCACTAGCCTACGAGCAGTACTTC
abundance: .; j_gene: TRBJ2-3; d_gene: .; v_gene: TRBV30; CDR3aa: CAWKTGWGTDTQYF; CDR3nt: TGTGCCTGGAAGACTGGATGGGGCACAGATACGCAGTATTTT
abundance: .; j_gene: TRBJ2-3; d_gene: .; v_gene: TRBV2; CDR3aa: CATTEGGFNTDTQYF; CDR3nt: TGTGCCACCACGGAGGGCGGATTCAACACAGATACGCAGTATTTT
abundance: .; j_gene: TRBJ2-7; d_gene: TRBD1; v_gene: TRBV6-5; CDR3aa: CASSITGTGQYEQYF; CDR3nt: TGTGCCAGCAGCATCACCGGGACAGGGCAGTACGAGCAGTACTTC
abundance: .; j_gene: TRBJ2-7; d_gene: TRBD2; v_gene: TRBV5-1; CDR3aa: CASSAGTGGGLAGVGAPYEQYF; CDR3nt: TGCGCCAGCAGCGCCGGGACAGGGGGTGGACTAGCGGGAGTCGGGGCCCCCTACGAGCAGTACTTC
abundance: .; j_gene: TRBJ2-1; d_gene: TRBD2; v_gene: TRBV10-2; CDR3aa: CASSVGGTYNEQFF; CDR3nt: TGCGCCAGCAGTGTCGGGGGGACCTACAATGAGCAGTTCTTC
abundance: few; j_gene: TRBJ2-5; d_gene: TRBD1; v_gene: TRBV7-9; CDR3aa: CASSPQGAGGWETQYF; CDR3nt: TGTGCCAGCAGCCCACAGGGGGCAGGTGGTTGGGAGACCCAGTACTTC
abundance: once; j_gene: TRBJ2-7; d_gene: .; v_gene: TRBV5-4; CDR3aa: CASSPGGKGSYEQYF; CDR3nt: TGTGCCAGCAGCCCCGGCGGGAAGGGGTCCTACGAGCAGTACTTC
abundance: .; j_gene: TRBJ1-3; d_gene: .; v_gene: TRBV5-1; CDR3aa: CASSLLGAGNTIYF; CDR3nt: TGCGCCAGCAGCTTGCTAGGGGCTGGAAACACCATATATTTT
abundance: .; j_gene: TRBJ1-1; d_gene: .; v_gene: TRBV10-3; CDR3aa: CAISDPPTGTEAFF; CDR3nt: TGTGCCATCAGTGACCCCCCGACAGGAACTGAAGCTTTCTTT
abundance: once; j_gene: TRBJ2-3; d_gene: .; v_gene: TRBV7-6; CDR3aa: CASSSQPGLSTDTQYF; CDR3nt: TGTGCCAGCAGCTCGCAACCGGGACTCAGCACAGATACGCAGTATTTT
abundance: .; j_gene: TRBJ2-7; d_gene: .; v_gene: TRBV20-1; CDR3aa: CSARTVAEQYF; CDR3nt: TGCAGTGCTAGAACCGTGGCCGAGCAGTACTTC
abundance: .; j_gene: TRBJ2-5; d_gene: TRBD2; v_gene: TRBV7-2; CDR3aa: CASSLARGGAGTQYF; CDR3nt: TGTGCCAGCAGCTTAGCGAGGGGAGGGGCCGGGACCCAGTACTTC
abundance: once; j_gene: TRBJ2-1; d_gene: TRBD2; v_gene: TRBV4-2; CDR3aa: CASSHPSRGRPGGNEQFF; CDR3nt: TGTGCCAGCAGCCATCCGTCCCGCGGGAGACCGGGGGGCAATGAGCAGTTCTTC
abundance: once; j_gene: TRBJ2-5; d_gene: .; v_gene: TRBV19; CDR3aa: CASRGQGTETQYF; CDR3nt: TGTGCCAGTAGAGGCCAGGGTACGGAGACCCAGTACTTC
abundance: once; j_gene: TRBJ1-3; d_gene: .; v_gene: TRBV6-1; CDR3aa: CASSEGQAVGGNTIYF; CDR3nt: TGTGCCAGCAGTGAAGGACAGGCGGTCGGTGGAAACACCATATATTTT
abundance: .; j_gene: TRBJ2-2; d_gene: .; v_gene: TRBV7-9; CDR3aa: CASSLGGSNTGELFF; CDR3nt: TGTGCCAGCAGCTTAGGCGGTTCGAACACCGGGGAGCTGTTTTTT
abundance: .; j_gene: TRBJ2-3; d_gene: TRBD2; v_gene: TRBV28; CDR3aa: CASSLWELAGSTDTQYF; CDR3nt: TGTGCCAGCAGTTTATGGGAACTAGCGGGGAGCACAGATACGCAGTATTTT
abundance: .; j_gene: TRBJ1-1; d_gene: .; v_gene: TRBV7-8; CDR3aa: CASSPPSRSSEAFF; CDR3nt: TGTGCCAGCAGCCCACCATCGAGATCGTCTGAAGCTTTCTTT
abundance: .; j_gene: TRBJ2-7; d_gene: TRBD1; v_gene: TRBV6-1; CDR3aa: CASSTPGQGGEQYF; CDR3nt: TGTGCCAGCAGTACCCCGGGACAGGGAGGAGAGCAGTACTTC
abundance: .; j_gene: TRBJ2-7; d_gene: .; v_gene: TRBV5-1; CDR3aa: CASSGSGSSYEQYF; CDR3nt: TGCGCCAGCAGCGGTAGCGGAAGCTCCTACGAGCAGTACTTC
abundance: .; j_gene: TRBJ2-5; d_gene: .; v_gene: TRBV9; CDR3aa: CASSVDPARETQYF; CDR3nt: TGTGCCAGCAGCGTAGATCCAGCGCGGGAGACCCAGTACTTC
abundance: .; j_gene: TRBJ2-7; d_gene: TRBD1; v_gene: TRBV6-1; CDR3aa: CASSEPGQGRNEQYF; CDR3nt: TGTGCCAGCAGTGAACCAGGACAGGGACGAAACGAGCAGTACTTC
abundance: .; j_gene: TRBJ2-1; d_gene: TRBD2; v_gene: TRBV7-8; CDR3aa: CASSEWTSGSRREQFF; CDR3nt: TGTGCCAGCAGCGAATGGACTAGCGGGAGTCGGCGGGAGCAGTTCTTC
abundance: .; j_gene: TRBJ1-5; d_gene: .; v_gene: TRBV7-2; CDR3aa: CASSLATGNNQPQHF; CDR3nt: TGTGCCAGCAGCTTAGCAACCGGGAACAATCAGCCCCAGCATTTT
abundance: .; j_gene: TRBJ1-1; d_gene: .; v_gene: TRBV18; CDR3aa: CASSPGGADTEAFF; CDR3nt: TGTGCCAGCTCACCCGGGGGAGCCGACACTGAAGCTTTCTTT
abundance: once; j_gene: TRBJ1-4; d_gene: .; v_gene: TRBV5-5; CDR3aa: CASTLIASTNEKLFF; CDR3nt: TGTGCCAGCACGCTAATCGCCTCAACTAATGAAAAACTGTTTTTT
abundance: .; j_gene: TRBJ2-7; d_gene: TRBD1; v_gene: TRBV11-2; CDR3aa: CASSADRVKEYF; CDR3nt: TGTGCCAGCAGCGCCGACAGGGTTAAGGAGTACTTC
abundance: .; j_gene: TRBJ2-1; d_gene: TRBD1; v_gene: TRBV5-1; CDR3aa: CASSRDRGGSYNEQFF; CDR3nt: TGCGCCAGCAGCCGGGACAGGGGTGGATCCTACAATGAGCAGTTCTTC
abundance: .; j_gene: TRBJ1-3; d_gene: .; v_gene: TRBV30; CDR3aa: CAWISPTANSGNTIYF; CDR3nt: TGTGCCTGGATCTCCCCGACAGCAAACTCTGGAAACACCATATATTTT
abundance: .; j_gene: TRBJ2-1; d_gene: .; v_gene: TRBV25-1; CDR3aa: CASSETGGSYNEQFF; CDR3nt: TGTGCCAGCAGTGAGACCGGGGGCTCCTACAATGAGCAGTTCTTC
abundance: .; j_gene: TRBJ2-7; d_gene: TRBD1; v_gene: TRBV6-5; CDR3aa: CASSSLQGAGEQYF; CDR3nt: TGTGCCAGCAGTTCGCTGCAGGGGGCCGGCGAGCAGTACTTC
abundance: once; j_gene: TRBJ2-2; d_gene: .; v_gene: TRBV9; CDR3aa: CASSVVGVQGTGELFF; CDR3nt: TGTGCCAGCAGCGTAGTCGGGGTCCAGGGGACCGGGGAGCTGTTTTTT
abundance: .; j_gene: TRBJ2-5; d_gene: TRBD1; v_gene: TRBV30; CDR3aa: CAWSPGPGQGKETQYF; CDR3nt: TGTGCCTGGAGTCCGGGCCCGGGACAGGGAAAAGAGACCCAGTACTTC
abundance: .; j_gene: TRBJ2-3; d_gene: .; v_gene: TRBV7-2; CDR3aa: CASSSPGQTQYF; CDR3nt: TGTGCCAGCAGCTCCCCTGGCCAGACGCAGTATTTT
abundance: .; j_gene: TRBJ1-5; d_gene: .; v_gene: TRBV6-5; CDR3aa: CASSLEGGSNQPQHF; CDR3nt: TGTGCCAGCAGTTTAGAGGGAGGTAGCAATCAGCCCCAGCATTTT
abundance: .; j_gene: TRBJ2-1; d_gene: TRBD1; v_gene: TRBV9; CDR3aa: CASSARGRQGVNEQFF; CDR3nt: TGTGCCAGCAGCGCCCGGGGTAGACAGGGTGTCAATGAGCAGTTCTTC
abundance: .; j_gene: TRBJ2-4; d_gene: .; v_gene: TRBV7-2; CDR3aa: CASSFAALAKNIQYF; CDR3nt: TGTGCCAGCAGCTTCGCGGCATTAGCCAAAAACATTCAGTACTTC